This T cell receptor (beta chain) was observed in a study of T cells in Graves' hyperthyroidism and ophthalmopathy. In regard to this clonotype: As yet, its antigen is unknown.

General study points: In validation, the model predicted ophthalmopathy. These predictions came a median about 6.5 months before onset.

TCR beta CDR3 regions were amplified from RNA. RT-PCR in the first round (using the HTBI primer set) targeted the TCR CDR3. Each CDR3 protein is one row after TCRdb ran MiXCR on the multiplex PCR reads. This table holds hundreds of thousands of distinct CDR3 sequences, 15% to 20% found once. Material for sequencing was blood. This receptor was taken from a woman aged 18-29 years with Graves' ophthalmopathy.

CDR3 residues: CASSSPVGGELFF. DNA of the CDR3: TGTGCCAGCAGCTCCCCGGTCGGTGGGGAGCTGTTTTTT. The chain joins TRBV7-8 to TRBJ2-2; D remains ambiguous. CDR1 is SGHVS and CDR2 is FQNEAQ in the germline V gene. Trimming removed 4 bases from V and 8 bases from J, with 11 bases in between. CDR3 length: 13 amino acids. Based on the CDR3 plus reference TRBV7-8 and TRBJ2-2, the full variable domain is GAGVSQSPRYKVAKRGQDVALRCDPISGHVSLFWYQQALGQGPEFLTYFQNEAQLDKSGLPSDRFFAERPEGSVSTLKIQRTQQEDSAVYLCASSSPVGGELFFGEGSRLTVL.